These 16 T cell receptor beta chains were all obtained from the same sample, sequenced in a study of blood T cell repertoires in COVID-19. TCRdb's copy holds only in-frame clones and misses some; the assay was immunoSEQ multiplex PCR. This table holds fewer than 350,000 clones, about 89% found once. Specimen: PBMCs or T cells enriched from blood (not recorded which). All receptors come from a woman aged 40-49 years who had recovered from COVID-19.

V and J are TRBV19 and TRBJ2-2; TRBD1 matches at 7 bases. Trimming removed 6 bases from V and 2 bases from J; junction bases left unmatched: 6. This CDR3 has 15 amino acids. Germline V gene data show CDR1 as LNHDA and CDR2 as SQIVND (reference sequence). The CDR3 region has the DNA TGTGCCAGTAGGAGGACAGGCGTTAACACCGGGGAGCTGTTTTTT. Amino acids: CASRRTGVNTGELFF.

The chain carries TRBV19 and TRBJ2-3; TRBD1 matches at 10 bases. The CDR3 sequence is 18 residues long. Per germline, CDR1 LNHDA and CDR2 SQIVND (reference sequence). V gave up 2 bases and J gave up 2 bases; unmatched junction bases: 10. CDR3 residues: CASSIYAPGTGDTDTQYF. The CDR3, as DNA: TGTGCCAGTAGTATATACGCACCCGGGACAGGGGACACAGATACGCAGTATTTT.

This CDR3 reads CASSQLSPRQGYTF. CDR3 coding DNA: TGCGCCAGCAGCCAACTGTCTCCTAGGCAGGGCTACACCTTC. The V call is TRBV4-1, the J call TRBJ1-2; unclear D gene. The CDR3 has 14 residues. Germline CDR1 is MGHRA and CDR2 is YSYEKL. Trimming shortened V by 2 bases and J by 8 bases, and 15 bases separated the two germline ends.

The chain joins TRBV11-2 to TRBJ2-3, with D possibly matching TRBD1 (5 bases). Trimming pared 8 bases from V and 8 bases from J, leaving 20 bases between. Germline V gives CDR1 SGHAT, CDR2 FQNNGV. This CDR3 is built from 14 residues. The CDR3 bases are TGTGCCAGCGGCCAGACCGAAACGCAGGGTACGCAGTATTTT. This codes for CASGQTETQGTQYF.

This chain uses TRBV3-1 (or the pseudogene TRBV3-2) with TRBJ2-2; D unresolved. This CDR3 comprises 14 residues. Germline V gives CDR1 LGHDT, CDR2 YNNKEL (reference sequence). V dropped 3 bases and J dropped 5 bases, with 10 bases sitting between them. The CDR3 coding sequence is TGTGCCAGCAGCCAGGCAGCGATAACCGGGGAGCTGTTTTTT. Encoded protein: CASSQAAITGELFF.

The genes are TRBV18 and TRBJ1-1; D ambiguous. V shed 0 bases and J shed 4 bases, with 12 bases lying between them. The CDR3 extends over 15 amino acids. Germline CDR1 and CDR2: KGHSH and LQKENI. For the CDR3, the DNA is TGTGCCAGCTCACCACCCTCCGTCCCGGGCACTGAAGCTTTCTTT. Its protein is CASSPPSVPGTEAFF.

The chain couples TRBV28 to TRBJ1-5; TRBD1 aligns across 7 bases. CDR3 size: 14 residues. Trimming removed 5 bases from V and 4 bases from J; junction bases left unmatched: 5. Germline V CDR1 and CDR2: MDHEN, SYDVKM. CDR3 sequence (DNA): TGTGCCAGCAGTGACCCAGGGGGGAATCAGCCCCAGCATTTT. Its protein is CASSDPGGNQPQHF.

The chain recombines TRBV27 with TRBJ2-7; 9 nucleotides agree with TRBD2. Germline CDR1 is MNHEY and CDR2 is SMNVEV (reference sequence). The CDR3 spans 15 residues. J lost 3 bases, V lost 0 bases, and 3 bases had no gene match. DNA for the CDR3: TGTGCCAGCAGTTTATCGGTACTAGCGGGCTACGAGCAGTACTTC. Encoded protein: CASSLSVLAGYEQYF.

The CDR3 loop reads CASSRTGFRNTEAFF. The CDR3 DNA is TGTGCCAGCAGCCGTACAGGGTTTCGGAACACTGAAGCTTTCTTT. V gene TRBV7-9 combines with J gene TRBJ1-1; tentative D call: TRBD1 (6 bases). Germline V gives CDR1 SEHNR, CDR2 FQNEAQ (reference sequence). The CDR3 covers 15 residues. Trimming left V 5 bases short and J 1 base short, with 14 bases between.

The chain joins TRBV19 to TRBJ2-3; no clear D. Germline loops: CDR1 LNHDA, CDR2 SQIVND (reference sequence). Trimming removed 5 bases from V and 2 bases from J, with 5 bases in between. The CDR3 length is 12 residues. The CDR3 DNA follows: TGTGCCAGTAGTCCCCACACAGATACGCAGTATTTT. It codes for CASSPHTDTQYF.

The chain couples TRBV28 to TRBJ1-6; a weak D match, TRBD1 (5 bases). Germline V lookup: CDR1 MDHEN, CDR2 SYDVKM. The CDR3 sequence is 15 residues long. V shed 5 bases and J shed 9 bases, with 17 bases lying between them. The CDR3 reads CASSIGGRRRSPLHF. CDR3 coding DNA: TGTGCCAGCAGTATCGGGGGGAGAAGGCGTTCACCCCTCCACTTT.

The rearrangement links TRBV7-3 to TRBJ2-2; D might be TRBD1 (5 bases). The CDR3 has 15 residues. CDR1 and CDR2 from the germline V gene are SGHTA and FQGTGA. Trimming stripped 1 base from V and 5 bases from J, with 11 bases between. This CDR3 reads CASSLIAGRTGELFF. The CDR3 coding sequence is TGTGCCAGCAGCTTAATTGCAGGGCGGACCGGGGAGCTGTTTTTT. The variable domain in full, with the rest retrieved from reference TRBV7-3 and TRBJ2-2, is GAGVSQTPSNKVTEKGKYVELRCDPISGHTALYWYRQSLGQGPEFLIYFQGTGAADDSGLPNDRFFAVRPEGSVSTLKIQRTERGDSAVYLCASSLIAGRTGELFFGEGSRLTVL.

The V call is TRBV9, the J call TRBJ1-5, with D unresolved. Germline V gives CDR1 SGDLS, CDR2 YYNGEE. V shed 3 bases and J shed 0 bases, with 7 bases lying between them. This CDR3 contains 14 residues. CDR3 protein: CASSAGNSNQPQHF. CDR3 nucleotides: TGTGCCAGCAGCGCAGGTAATAGCAATCAGCCCCAGCATTTT.

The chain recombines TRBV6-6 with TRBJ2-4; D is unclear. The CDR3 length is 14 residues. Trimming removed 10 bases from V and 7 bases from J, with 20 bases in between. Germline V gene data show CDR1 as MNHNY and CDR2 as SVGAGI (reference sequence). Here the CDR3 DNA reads TGTGCCATTCTTACAACAGAGTCAAAGAACATTCAGTACTTC. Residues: CAILTTESKNIQYF.

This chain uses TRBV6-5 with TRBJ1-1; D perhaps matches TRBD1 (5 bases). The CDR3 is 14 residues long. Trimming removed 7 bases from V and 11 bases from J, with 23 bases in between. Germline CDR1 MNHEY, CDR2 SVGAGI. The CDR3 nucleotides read TGTGCCAGCACTCCCAGCGGGACCAGCCTTATGGCTTTCTTT. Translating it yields CASTPSGTSLMAFF.

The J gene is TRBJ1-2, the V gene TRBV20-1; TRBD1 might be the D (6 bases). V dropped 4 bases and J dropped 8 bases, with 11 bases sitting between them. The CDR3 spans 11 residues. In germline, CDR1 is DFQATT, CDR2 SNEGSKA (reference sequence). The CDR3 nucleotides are TGCAGTGCTACCCAGGGGAGAGGCTACACCTTC. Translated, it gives CSATQGRGYTF.